This entry lists 2 T cell receptor beta chains sequenced from one sample in a study of blood T cells in healthy people across ages (dated by TCRdb to the mid-2010s). Library construction relied on 5' RACE. The sequencing machine was an Illumina HiSeq 2500. A second 7 to 11 cycle PCR used a sample-barcoded 5' primer and a J-beta primer mix. Clones were called with MiXCR by TCRdb after fastp trimmed the public reads at Q25, and only in-frame beta chains were retained. Each entry merges the rows of one CDR3 protein and shows their most common DNA and genes. A total of hundreds of thousands of distinct CDR3 sequences appear in this sample, about 30% of them only once. The ten biggest clones cover approximately 14% of the sample. Source material: blood. These receptors all stem from an elderly woman in good health.

This clonotype was recorded at least ten times. The chain links TRBV20-1 to TRBJ2-3; 8 bases map to TRBD1. This CDR3 contains 11 residues. V gave up 7 bases and J gave up 3 bases; unmatched junction bases: 0. Germline-derived CDR1 and CDR2 are DFQATT and SNEGSKA (reference sequence). The CDR3 DNA reads TGCAGTGGACAGGGGACAGATACGCAGTATTTT. Translating gives CSGQGTDTQYF.

The sample holds many counts of this clonotype. The chain is built from TRBV6-1 and TRBJ1-1, with TRBD1 identical over 7 bases. J lost 6 bases, V lost 7 bases, and 11 bases had no gene match. Germline lookup yields CDR1 MNHNS and CDR2 SASEGT. The CDR3 length is 14 residues. This CDR3 is CASTLDRAVPEAFF. Here the CDR3 DNA reads TGTGCCAGCACCTTAGACAGGGCAGTCCCTGAAGCTTTCTTT.